The source of this T cell receptor beta chain is a study of blood T cell repertoires in COVID-19. For the study at large: Spain, Italy and the United States supplied samples that represented acute and convalescent COVID-19. T cells, B-cell-depleted T cells, or PBMCs provided the cDNA or gDNA that served as material.

This CDR3 region has 15 residues. V gave up 0 bases and J gave up 8 bases, with 12 bases separating them. CDR1 is SGDLS and CDR2 is YYNGEE in the germline V gene. Using immunoSEQ multiplex PCR, the repertoire was profiled, and TCRdb retains in-frame clones only, with some absent. The data hold about 240,000 clones, with more than 75% observed a single time. The V gene is TRBV9, the J gene TRBJ1-6; weak D call: TRBD1 (5 bases). Input material: peripheral blood. The receptor was isolated from a woman between 25 and 40 years old who had recovered from COVID-19. The CDR3, as DNA: TGTGCCAGCAGCGTAGAGGACACCGGTTATTCACCCCTCCACTTT. Translated, it gives CASSVEDTGYSPLHF.